Listed below are T cell receptor beta chains from one sample, sequenced in a study of cytomegalovirus exposure and HLA in healthy donors. TCRdb keeps only in-frame clones here, not all; method: immunoSEQ multiplex PCR. The table lists 200,000 to 250,000 clones. Sequencing input: PBMCs. The source is a girl under 10 years old in good health and CMV-seropositive. CDR3s include the opening cysteine and the closing phenylalanine or tryptophan. D genes are given only for firm matches.

d_call: -; j_call: TRBJ1-3; v_call: TRBV5-1; cdr3_aa: CASSLATGSGNTIYF; cdr3_nt: TGCGCCAGCAGCTTGGCCACAGGGTCTGGAAACACCATATATTTT
d_call: TRBD2; j_call: TRBJ2-7; v_call: TRBV5-1; cdr3_aa: CASSRAGGSGEQYF; cdr3_nt: TGCGCCAGCAGCCGAGCGGGAGGGTCGGGTGAGCAGTACTTC
d_call: -; j_call: TRBJ2-7; v_call: TRBV5-1; cdr3_aa: CASSLGGLANYEQYF; cdr3_nt: TGCGCCAGCAGCTTGGGGGGCCTAGCGAACTACGAGCAGTACTTC
d_call: -; j_call: TRBJ1-2; v_call: TRBV5-1; cdr3_aa: CASSSSGGLAYGYTF; cdr3_nt: TGCGCCAGCAGCTCGTCGGGGGGGTTGGCCTATGGCTACACCTTC
d_call: -; j_call: TRBJ1-3; v_call: TRBV2; cdr3_aa: CASSERRGTGNTIYF; cdr3_nt: TGTGCCAGCAGTGAGAGAAGAGGAACTGGAAACACCATATATTTT
d_call: -; j_call: TRBJ1-3; v_call: TRBV5-4; cdr3_aa: CASSLEQTGNTIYF; cdr3_nt: TGTGCCAGCAGCTTGGAACAGACTGGAAACACCATATATTTT
d_call: -; j_call: TRBJ2-1; v_call: TRBV10-1; cdr3_aa: CASSESVPGNEQFF; cdr3_nt: TGCGCCAGCAGTGAGTCAGTGCCAGGCAATGAGCAGTTCTTC
d_call: -; j_call: TRBJ2-3; v_call: TRBV13; cdr3_aa: CASSLAGADTQYF; cdr3_nt: TGTGCCAGCAGCTTAGCGGGAGCAGATACGCAGTATTTT
d_call: TRBD2; j_call: TRBJ2-5; v_call: TRBV27; cdr3_aa: CASTGTSGRWGDQETQYF; cdr3_nt: TGTGCCAGCACAGGGACTAGCGGGAGATGGGGTGACCAAGAGACCCAGTACTTC
d_call: TRBD2; j_call: TRBJ2-5; v_call: TRBV7-9; cdr3_aa: CASSLAGAQETQYF; cdr3_nt: TGTGCCAGCAGTCTAGCGGGAGCACAAGAGACCCAGTACTTC
d_call: TRBD2; j_call: TRBJ2-7; v_call: TRBV6-5; cdr3_aa: CASSLTSGNSYEQYF; cdr3_nt: TGTGCCAGCAGCCTGACTAGCGGGAACTCCTACGAGCAGTACTTC
d_call: TRBD1; j_call: TRBJ1-1; v_call: TRBV27; cdr3_aa: CASRQGGNTEAFF; cdr3_nt: TGTGCCAGCAGACAGGGGGGGAACACTGAAGCTTTCTTT
d_call: TRBD2; j_call: TRBJ2-7; v_call: TRBV18; cdr3_aa: CASSGTRSYEQYF; cdr3_nt: TGTGCCAGCTCAGGGACTAGATCCTACGAGCAGTACTTC
d_call: -; j_call: TRBJ2-3; v_call: TRBV28; cdr3_aa: CASISPPAQYF; cdr3_nt: TGTGCCAGCATCTCCCCCCCCGCGCAGTATTTT
d_call: -; j_call: TRBJ1-2; v_call: TRBV13; cdr3_aa: CASSPRDSYYGYTF; cdr3_nt: TGTGCCAGCAGTCCCCGGGACTCCTACTATGGCTACACCTTC
d_call: -; j_call: TRBJ2-7; v_call: TRBV19; cdr3_aa: CASSIDGRGYEQYF; cdr3_nt: TGTGCCAGTAGTATAGATGGAAGGGGCTACGAGCAGTACTTC
d_call: -; j_call: TRBJ2-7; v_call: TRBV28; cdr3_aa: CASDRPGTAGQYEQYF; cdr3_nt: TGTGCCAGCGATCGGCCCGGGACCGCGGGGCAATACGAGCAGTACTTC
d_call: TRBD1; j_call: TRBJ2-7; v_call: TRBV5-6; cdr3_aa: CASSRGSGQGLYEQYF; cdr3_nt: TGTGCCAGCAGCCGCGGCTCAGGACAGGGGCTCTACGAGCAGTACTTC
d_call: -; j_call: TRBJ2-3; v_call: TRBV6-5; cdr3_aa: CASSPVRAGDTQYF; cdr3_nt: TGTGCCAGCAGTCCCGTCCGGGCAGGGGATACGCAGTATTTT
d_call: TRBD2; j_call: TRBJ2-5; v_call: TRBV28; cdr3_aa: CASSFSSGGRTETQYF; cdr3_nt: TGTGCCAGCAGTTTTAGCTCGGGGGGGCGGACAGAGACCCAGTACTTC
d_call: -; j_call: TRBJ1-1; v_call: TRBV10-3; cdr3_aa: CAISEISRGTEAFF; cdr3_nt: TGTGCCATCAGTGAGATCTCCCGGGGGACTGAAGCTTTCTTT
d_call: TRBD1; j_call: TRBJ2-3; v_call: TRBV5-1; cdr3_aa: CASSLGQLDTQYF; cdr3_nt: TGCGCCAGCAGCCTGGGACAGCTAGATACGCAGTATTTT
d_call: -; j_call: TRBJ1-5; v_call: TRBV4-2; cdr3_aa: CASSPKAQRGGQPQHF; cdr3_nt: TGTGCCAGCAGCCCCAAGGCACAGCGAGGAGGTCAGCCCCAGCATTTT
d_call: TRBD2; j_call: TRBJ2-7; v_call: TRBV9; cdr3_aa: CASSVAGTSGEQYF; cdr3_nt: TGTGCCAGCAGCGTAGCCGGGACTAGCGGCGAGCAGTACTTC
d_call: TRBD2; j_call: TRBJ2-7; v_call: TRBV9; cdr3_aa: CASSVGREGYEQYF; cdr3_nt: TGTGCCAGCAGCGTGGGCAGGGAGGGCTACGAGCAGTACTTC
d_call: -; j_call: TRBJ1-4; v_call: TRBV7-2; cdr3_aa: CASSLVLGGRTTNEKLFF; cdr3_nt: TGTGCCAGCAGCTTAGTTTTGGGGGGGCGCACTACTAATGAAAAACTGTTTTTT
d_call: TRBD1; j_call: TRBJ1-1; v_call: TRBV19; cdr3_aa: CASSVQGTAEAFF; cdr3_nt: TGTGCCAGTAGCGTACAGGGGACGGCTGAAGCTTTCTTT
d_call: TRBD2; j_call: TRBJ2-1; v_call: TRBV11-2; cdr3_aa: CASISGTRIYNEQFF; cdr3_nt: TGTGCCAGCATCTCCGGGACTAGGATCTACAATGAGCAGTTCTTC
d_call: TRBD1; j_call: TRBJ1-6; v_call: TRBV2; cdr3_aa: CASRSGQGNSPLHF; cdr3_nt: TGTGCCAGCAGATCCGGACAGGGGAATTCACCCCTCCACTTT
d_call: TRBD2; j_call: TRBJ2-3; v_call: TRBV28; cdr3_aa: CASSLALAGTAGTDTQYF; cdr3_nt: TGTGCCAGCAGTTTGGCCCTAGCGGGGACCGCTGGCACAGATACGCAGTATTTT
d_call: -; j_call: TRBJ1-6; v_call: TRBV5-4; cdr3_aa: CASSLAGANSPLHF; cdr3_nt: TGTGCCAGCAGCTTGGCAGGGGCGAATTCACCCCTCCACTTT
d_call: -; j_call: TRBJ2-2; v_call: TRBV10-1; cdr3_aa: CASSEGRMDSAEDGELFF; cdr3_nt: TGCGCCAGCAGTGAAGGGAGAATGGATAGCGCCGAGGATGGGGAGCTGTTTTTT
d_call: -; j_call: TRBJ2-7; v_call: TRBV5-6; cdr3_aa: CASSRQRGGEQYF; cdr3_nt: TGTGCCAGCAGCCGACAAAGGGGAGGCGAGCAGTACTTC
d_call: TRBD1; j_call: TRBJ1-2; v_call: TRBV28; cdr3_aa: CASGQGAYGYTF; cdr3_nt: TGTGCCAGCGGTCAGGGGGCGTATGGCTACACCTTC
d_call: -; j_call: TRBJ2-1; v_call: TRBV7-9; cdr3_aa: CASSPPDSAYNEQFF; cdr3_nt: TGTGCCAGCAGCCCCCCGGACAGCGCCTACAATGAGCAGTTCTTC
d_call: TRBD2; j_call: TRBJ2-1; v_call: TRBV28; cdr3_aa: CASSSTSGWNEQFF; cdr3_nt: TGTGCCAGCAGTTCCACTAGCGGGTGGAATGAGCAGTTCTTC
d_call: TRBD2; j_call: TRBJ2-5; v_call: TRBV7-9; cdr3_aa: CASSSRGLDRETQYF; cdr3_nt: TGTGCCAGCAGCTCTCGTGGACTAGATCGAGAGACCCAGTACTTC
d_call: -; j_call: TRBJ1-1; v_call: TRBV28; cdr3_aa: CAIYSNTEAFF; cdr3_nt: TGTGCCATTTACAGTAACACTGAAGCTTTCTTT
d_call: -; j_call: TRBJ1-4; v_call: TRBV5-1; cdr3_aa: CASSLGTREEEKLFF; cdr3_nt: TGCGCCAGCAGCTTGGGTACTCGAGAGGAGGAAAAACTGTTTTTT
d_call: TRBD1; j_call: TRBJ1-1; v_call: TRBV5-1; cdr3_aa: CASSSYDRVAFF; cdr3_nt: TGCGCCAGCAGCTCCTATGACAGGGTCGCTTTCTTT
d_call: TRBD1; j_call: TRBJ2-4; v_call: TRBV7-8; cdr3_aa: CASSREGQENIQYF; cdr3_nt: TGTGCCAGCAGTCGAGAAGGACAGGAAAACATTCAGTACTTC
d_call: TRBD2; j_call: TRBJ2-7; v_call: TRBV7-2; cdr3_aa: CASSLETSGSYEQYF; cdr3_nt: TGTGCCAGCAGCTTAGAGACTAGCGGGTCCTACGAGCAGTACTTC
d_call: -; j_call: TRBJ1-1; v_call: TRBV11-1; cdr3_aa: CREALNTEAFF; cdr3_nt: TGTAGGGAGGCGTTGAACACTGAAGCTTTCTTT
d_call: -; j_call: TRBJ2-7; v_call: TRBV28; cdr3_aa: CASSLLSAYEQYF; cdr3_nt: TGTGCCAGCAGTTTATTGAGTGCCTACGAGCAGTACTTC
d_call: TRBD1; j_call: TRBJ2-1; v_call: TRBV11-2; cdr3_aa: CASSSLRGRTEQFF; cdr3_nt: TGTGCCAGCAGCTCCCTCAGGGGGCGTACTGAGCAGTTCTTC
d_call: -; j_call: TRBJ1-5; v_call: TRBV19; cdr3_aa: CASSIPERDSNQPQHF; cdr3_nt: TGTGCCAGTAGTATCCCTGAGAGGGATAGCAATCAGCCCCAGCATTTT
d_call: -; j_call: TRBJ2-1; v_call: TRBV27; cdr3_aa: CASSFLGPSYNEQFF; cdr3_nt: TGTGCCAGCAGTTTCCTGGGGCCCTCCTACAATGAGCAGTTCTTC
d_call: -; j_call: TRBJ2-7; v_call: TRBV30; cdr3_aa: CAWKRTLEQYF; cdr3_nt: TGTGCCTGGAAGCGAACCCTCGAGCAGTACTTC
d_call: -; j_call: TRBJ1-5; v_call: TRBV10-2; cdr3_aa: CASSEATGSQPQHF; cdr3_nt: TGCGCCAGCAGTGAGGCCACAGGATCTCAGCCCCAGCATTTT
d_call: -; j_call: TRBJ1-1; v_call: TRBV7-2; cdr3_aa: CASSPDSARNTEAFF; cdr3_nt: TGTGCCAGCAGCCCCGACAGCGCCCGCAACACTGAAGCTTTCTTT
d_call: TRBD2; j_call: TRBJ2-3; v_call: TRBV18; cdr3_aa: CASSPIGTSGTDTQYF; cdr3_nt: TGTGCCAGCTCACCCATTGGGACTAGCGGCACAGATACGCAGTATTTT
d_call: -; j_call: TRBJ2-7; v_call: TRBV6-1; cdr3_aa: CASSEAHRRSYEQYF; cdr3_nt: TGTGCCAGCAGTGAAGCGCACCGCAGGTCCTACGAGCAGTACTTC
d_call: TRBD1; j_call: TRBJ2-2; v_call: TRBV14; cdr3_aa: CASSHYAGTGLNTGELFF; cdr3_nt: TGTGCCAGCAGCCATTACGCCGGGACAGGCTTAAACACCGGGGAGCTGTTTTTT
d_call: -; j_call: TRBJ1-2; v_call: TRBV18; cdr3_aa: CASSPPNSGNYGYTF; cdr3_nt: TGTGCCAGCTCACCACCCAACAGCGGTAACTATGGCTACACCTTC
d_call: TRBD1; j_call: TRBJ2-6; v_call: TRBV10-1; cdr3_aa: CASSPGQGAAGANVLTF; cdr3_nt: TGCGCCAGCAGTCCGGGACAGGGGGCGGCTGGGGCCAACGTCCTGACTTTC
d_call: TRBD1; j_call: TRBJ1-1; v_call: TRBV28; cdr3_aa: CASRLDRQVNTEAFF; cdr3_nt: TGTGCCAGCAGATTGGACAGGCAGGTGAACACTGAAGCTTTCTTT
d_call: TRBD2; j_call: TRBJ2-3; v_call: TRBV5-1; cdr3_aa: CASSLAGLAGGPRSSTDTQYF; cdr3_nt: TGCGCCAGCAGCTTGGCCGGACTAGCGGGAGGTCCCCGCTCTAGCACAGATACGCAGTATTTT
d_call: -; j_call: TRBJ2-7; v_call: TRBV6-1; cdr3_aa: CASSENWGGAGRVVGPPYEQYF; cdr3_nt: TGTGCCAGCAGTGAAAATTGGGGCGGGGCAGGGAGAGTAGTGGGGCCCCCCTACGAGCAGTACTTC